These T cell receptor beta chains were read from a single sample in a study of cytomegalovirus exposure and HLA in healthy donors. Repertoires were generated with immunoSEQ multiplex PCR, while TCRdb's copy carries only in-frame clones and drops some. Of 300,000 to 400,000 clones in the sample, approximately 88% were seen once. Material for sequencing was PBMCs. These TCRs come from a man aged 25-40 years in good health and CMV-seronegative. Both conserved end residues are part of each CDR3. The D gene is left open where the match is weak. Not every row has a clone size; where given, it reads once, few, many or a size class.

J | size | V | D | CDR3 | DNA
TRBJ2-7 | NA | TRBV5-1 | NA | CASSLDGGVQYF | TGCGCCAGCAGCTTGGACGGAGGGGTGCAGTACTTC
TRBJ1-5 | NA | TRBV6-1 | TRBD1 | CASINRGNSNQPQHF | TGTGCCAGCATTAACAGGGGAAACAGCAATCAGCCCCAGCATTTT
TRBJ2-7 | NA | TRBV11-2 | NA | CASSLNRVYEQYF | TGTGCCAGCAGCTTAAACAGGGTGTACGAGCAGTACTTC
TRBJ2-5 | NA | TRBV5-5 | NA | CASSLAAGKGQETQYF | TGTGCCAGCAGCTTGGCGGCAGGGAAAGGGCAAGAGACCCAGTACTTC
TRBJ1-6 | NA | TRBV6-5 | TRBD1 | CASTTGDGSPLHF | TGTGCCAGCACTACAGGGGATGGGTCACCCCTCCACTTT
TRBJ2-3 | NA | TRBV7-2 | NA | CASSLQNRDTQYF | TGTGCCAGCAGCCTCCAAAACAGAGATACGCAGTATTTT
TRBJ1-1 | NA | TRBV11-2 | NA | CASSLDLSEGEAFF | TGTGCCAGCAGCTTAGATCTTTCGGAGGGTGAGGCTTTCTTT
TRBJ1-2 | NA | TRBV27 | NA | CASSFQNRDGYTF | TGTGCCAGCAGTTTTCAAAACCGGGATGGCTACACCTTC
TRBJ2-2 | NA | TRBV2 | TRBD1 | CASRKTGITGELFF | TGTGCCAGCAGGAAGACAGGGATAACCGGGGAGCTGTTTTTT
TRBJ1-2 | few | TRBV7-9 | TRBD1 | CASSFGDRRYGYTF | TGTGCCAGCAGCTTCGGGGACAGGCGCTATGGCTACACCTTC
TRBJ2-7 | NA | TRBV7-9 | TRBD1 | CASSLVRTRDSHPYEQYF | TGTGCCAGCAGCTTAGTACGGACCCGGGACAGCCATCCCTACGAGCAGTACTTC
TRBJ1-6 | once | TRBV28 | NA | CASSLIKSPLHF | TGTGCCAGCAGTCTAATAAAGTCACCCCTCCACTTT
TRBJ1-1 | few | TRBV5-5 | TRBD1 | CASSFWQGAAEAFF | TGTGCCAGCAGCTTTTGGCAGGGGGCTGCTGAAGCTTTCTTT
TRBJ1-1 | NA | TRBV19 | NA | CASSSKTTGNTEAFF | TGTGCCAGTAGTTCAAAAACCACGGGGAACACTGAAGCTTTCTTT
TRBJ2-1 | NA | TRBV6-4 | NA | CASSSGNEQFF | TGTGCCAGCAGTTCCGGGAATGAGCAGTTCTTC
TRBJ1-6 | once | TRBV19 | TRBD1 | CASSMGTGASNSPLHF | TGTGCCAGTAGTATGGGAACAGGGGCAAGTAATTCACCCCTCCACTTT
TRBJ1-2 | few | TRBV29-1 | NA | CSVEETGPGYTF | TGCAGCGTTGAAGAGACAGGACCCGGCTACACCTTC
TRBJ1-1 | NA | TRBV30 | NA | CAWDPGHLNTEAFF | TGTGCCTGGGACCCGGGACACTTGAACACTGAAGCTTTCTTT
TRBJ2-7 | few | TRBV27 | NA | CASSLSGASSYEQYF | TGTGCCAGCAGTTTATCAGGGGCTAGCTCCTACGAGCAGTACTTC
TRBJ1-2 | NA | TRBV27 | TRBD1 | CASRRDREPSIYSTYYGYTF | TGTGCCAGCCGACGCGACAGGGAGCCGAGTATTTATTCTACGTACTATGGCTACACCTTC
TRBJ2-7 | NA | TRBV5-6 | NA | CASSLFGNNPAYEQYF | TGTGCCAGCAGCTTGTTCGGGAATAATCCGGCCTACGAGCAGTACTTC
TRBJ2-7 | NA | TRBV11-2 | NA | CASSGLSYEQYF | TGTGCCAGCAGCGGGCTATCCTACGAGCAGTACTTC
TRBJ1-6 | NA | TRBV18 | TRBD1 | CASSPTKTGAPLHF | TGTGCCAGCTCACCGACTAAAACAGGGGCACCCCTCCACTTT
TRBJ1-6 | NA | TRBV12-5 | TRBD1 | CASGLAPTGTGNSPLHF | TGTGCTAGTGGTTTGGCCCCCACCGGGACAGGGAATTCACCCCTCCACTTT
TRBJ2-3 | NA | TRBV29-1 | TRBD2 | CSVDQSGGGDTQYF | TGCAGCGTTGACCAAAGCGGGGGAGGAGATACGCAGTATTTT
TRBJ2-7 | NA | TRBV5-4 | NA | CASSRPGGRYEQYF | TGTGCCAGCAGCCGCCCCGGGGGGCGCTACGAGCAGTACTTC
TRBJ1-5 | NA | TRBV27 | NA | CANHSRGNQPQHF | TGTGCCAACCATTCCCGGGGCAATCAGCCCCAGCATTTT
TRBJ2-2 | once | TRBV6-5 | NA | CASRVTGNTGELFF | TGTGCCAGCAGGGTGACAGGAAACACCGGGGAGCTGTTTTTT
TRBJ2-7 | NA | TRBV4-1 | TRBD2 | CASSQELAINSYEQYF | TGCGCCAGCAGCCAAGAACTAGCGATCAACTCCTACGAGCAGTACTTC
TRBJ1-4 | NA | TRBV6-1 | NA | CASSIGGTNEKLFF | TGTGCCAGCTCTATAGGGGGAACTAATGAAAAACTGTTTTTT
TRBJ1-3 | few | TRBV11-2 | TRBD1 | CASSLSTGGTGNTIYF | TGTGCCAGCAGCTTATCAACAGGGGGCACTGGAAACACCATATATTTT
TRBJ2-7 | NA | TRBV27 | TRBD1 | CASSSRDRGYEQYF | TGTGCCAGCAGTTCCCGGGACAGGGGCTACGAGCAGTACTTC
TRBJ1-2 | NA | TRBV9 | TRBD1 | CASSGSRPGTGYGYTF | TGTGCCAGCAGCGGATCACGCCCCGGGACAGGCTATGGCTACACCTTC
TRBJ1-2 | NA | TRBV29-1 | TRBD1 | CSVGWTGKYGYTF | TGCAGCGTTGGTTGGACAGGGAAATATGGCTACACCTTC
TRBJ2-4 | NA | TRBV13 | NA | CASSLGGGARAKNIQYF | TGTGCCAGCAGCTTAGGAGGCGGGGCGAGAGCCAAAAACATTCAGTACTTC
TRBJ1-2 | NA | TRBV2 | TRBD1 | CASTRGRGNDYGYTF | TGTGCCAGCACCAGGGGGCGCGGGAATGACTATGGCTACACCTTC
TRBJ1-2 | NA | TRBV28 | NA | CASSFPDRPRDGYTF | TGTGCCAGCAGTTTCCCCGACAGGCCCCGCGATGGCTACACCTTC
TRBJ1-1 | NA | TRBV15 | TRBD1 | CATTDRGNTEAFF | TGTGCCACCACGGACAGGGGGAACACTGAAGCTTTCTTT
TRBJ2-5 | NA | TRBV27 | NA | CASSFRETQYF | TGTGCCAGCAGTTTTCGAGAGACCCAGTACTTC
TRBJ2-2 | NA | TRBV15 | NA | CATSTRRGTGPGELFF | TGTGCCACCAGCACCCGGCGGGGCACGGGCCCCGGGGAGCTGTTTTTT
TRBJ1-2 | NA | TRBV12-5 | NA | CASGTPGGRADGYTF | TGTGCTAGTGGAACCCCCGGTGGCAGGGCGGATGGCTACACCTTC
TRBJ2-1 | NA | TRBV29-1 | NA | CSIEPFFDTGYNEQFF | TGCAGCATTGAACCGTTTTTCGATACAGGGTACAATGAGCAGTTCTTC
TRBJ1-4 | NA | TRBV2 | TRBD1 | CASSFTGTVREKLFF | TGTGCCAGCAGCTTCACCGGGACAGTGAGGGAAAAACTGTTTTTT
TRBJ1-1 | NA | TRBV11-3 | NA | CASSFRRGTEAFF | TGTGCCAGCAGCTTTAGAAGGGGAACTGAAGCTTTCTTT
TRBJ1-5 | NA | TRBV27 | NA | CASSYRDHNQPQHF | TGTGCCAGCAGTTACAGGGACCACAATCAGCCCCAGCATTTT
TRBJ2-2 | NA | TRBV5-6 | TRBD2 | CASSLAGSYTGELFF | TGTGCCAGCAGCTTAGCGGGAAGTTACACCGGGGAGCTGTTTTTT
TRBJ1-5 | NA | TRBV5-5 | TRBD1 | CASSSLDRGRGPQHF | TGTGCCAGCAGCTCCTTAGACAGGGGGCGGGGGCCCCAGCATTTT
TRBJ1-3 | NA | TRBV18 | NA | CASSLGSPGNTIYF | TGTGCCAGCTCCCTCGGGTCGCCTGGAAACACCATATATTTT
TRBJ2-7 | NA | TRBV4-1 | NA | CASSQAQFSYEQYF | TGCGCCAGCAGCCAAGCACAGTTCTCCTACGAGCAGTACTTC
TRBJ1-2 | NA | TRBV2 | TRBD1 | CASRRGGQGVQANYGYTF | TGTGCCAGCAGGCGGGGGGGACAGGGGGTTCAAGCTAACTATGGCTACACCTTC